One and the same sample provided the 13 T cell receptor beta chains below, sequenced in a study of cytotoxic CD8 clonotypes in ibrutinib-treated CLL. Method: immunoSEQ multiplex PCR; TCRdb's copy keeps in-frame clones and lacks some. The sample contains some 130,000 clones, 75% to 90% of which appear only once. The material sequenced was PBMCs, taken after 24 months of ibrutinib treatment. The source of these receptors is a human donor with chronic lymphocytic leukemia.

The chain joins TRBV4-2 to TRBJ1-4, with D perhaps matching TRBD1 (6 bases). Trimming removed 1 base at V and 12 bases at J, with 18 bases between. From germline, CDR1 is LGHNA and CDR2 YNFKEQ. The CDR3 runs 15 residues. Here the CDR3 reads CASSQVGGTGEELFF. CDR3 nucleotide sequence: TGTGCCAGCAGCCAAGTCGGGGGCACGGGGGAAGAACTGTTTTTT.

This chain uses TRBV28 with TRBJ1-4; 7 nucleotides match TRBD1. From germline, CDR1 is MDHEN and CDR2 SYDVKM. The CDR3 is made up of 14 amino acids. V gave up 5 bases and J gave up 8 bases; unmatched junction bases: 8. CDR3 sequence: CASSPGQSTEKLFF. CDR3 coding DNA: TGTGCCAGCAGTCCGGGACAGAGTACCGAAAAACTGTTTTTT.

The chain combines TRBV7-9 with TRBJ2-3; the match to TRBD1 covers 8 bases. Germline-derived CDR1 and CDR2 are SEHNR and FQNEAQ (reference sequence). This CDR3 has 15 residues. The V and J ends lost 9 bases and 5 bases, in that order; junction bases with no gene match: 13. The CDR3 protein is CASSPTGERGDTQYF. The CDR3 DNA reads TGTGCCAGTTCTCCGACAGGGGAGCGAGGAGATACGCAGTATTTT.

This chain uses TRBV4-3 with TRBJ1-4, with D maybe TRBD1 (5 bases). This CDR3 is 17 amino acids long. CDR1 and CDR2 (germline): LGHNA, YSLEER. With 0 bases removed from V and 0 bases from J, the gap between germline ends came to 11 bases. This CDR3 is CASSQEWGPTTNEKLFF. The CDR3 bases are TGCGCCAGCAGCCAAGAATGGGGACCGACAACTAATGAAAAACTGTTTTTT.

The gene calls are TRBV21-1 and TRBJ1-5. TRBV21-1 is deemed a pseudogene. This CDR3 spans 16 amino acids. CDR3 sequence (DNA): TGTGCCAGCAGTCCCCGATCTCATACGATAGGTCAGCCCCAGCATTTT. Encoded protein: CASSPRSHTIGQPQHF.

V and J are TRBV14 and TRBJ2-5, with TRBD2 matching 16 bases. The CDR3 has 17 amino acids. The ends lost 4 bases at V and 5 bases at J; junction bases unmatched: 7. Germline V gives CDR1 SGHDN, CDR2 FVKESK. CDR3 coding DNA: TGTGCCAGCAGCCCCGGGACTAGCGGGAGGGCCCAGGAGACCCAGTACTTC. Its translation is CASSPGTSGRAQETQYF.

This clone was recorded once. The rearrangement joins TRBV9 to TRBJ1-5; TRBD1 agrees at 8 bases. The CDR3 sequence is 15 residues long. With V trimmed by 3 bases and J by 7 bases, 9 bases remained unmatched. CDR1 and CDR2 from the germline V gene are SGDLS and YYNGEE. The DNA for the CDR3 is TGTGCCAGCAGCGCCGGGACAGGATCGGAACAGCCCCAGCATTTT. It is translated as CASSAGTGSEQPQHF.

CDR3 sequence reads: CASSSPRRGGLYNEQFF. In DNA form, the CDR3 reads TGTGCCAGTAGTAGTCCAAGGAGGGGGGGCCTCTACAATGAGCAGTTCTTC. This sequence joins TRBV19 and TRBJ2-1; D might be TRBD2 (7 bases). V was shortened by 4 bases and J by 3 bases, with 19 bases between the two germline ends. CDR3 length: 17 residues. Germline CDR1 and CDR2: LNHDA and SQIVND (reference sequence).

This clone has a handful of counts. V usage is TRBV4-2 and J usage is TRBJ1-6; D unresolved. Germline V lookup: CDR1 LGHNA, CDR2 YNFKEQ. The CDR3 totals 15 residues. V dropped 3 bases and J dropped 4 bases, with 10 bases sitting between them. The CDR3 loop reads CASSQSVQYNSPLHF. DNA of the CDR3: TGTGCCAGCAGCCAGTCCGTCCAATATAATTCACCCCTCCACTTT.

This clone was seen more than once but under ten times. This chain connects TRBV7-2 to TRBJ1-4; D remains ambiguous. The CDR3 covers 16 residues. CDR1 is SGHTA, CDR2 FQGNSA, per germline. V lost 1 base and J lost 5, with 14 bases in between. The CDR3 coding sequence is TGTGCCAGCAGCTTAGTAGGCGGGGTGGAGAATGAAAAACTGTTTTTT. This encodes CASSLVGGVENEKLFF.

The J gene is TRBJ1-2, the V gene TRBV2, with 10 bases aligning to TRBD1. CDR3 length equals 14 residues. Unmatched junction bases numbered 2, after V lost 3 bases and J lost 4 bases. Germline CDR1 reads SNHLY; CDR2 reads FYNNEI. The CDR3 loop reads CASSDRDRGYGYTF. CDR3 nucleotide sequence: TGTGCCAGCAGTGACCGGGACAGGGGCTATGGCTACACCTTC.

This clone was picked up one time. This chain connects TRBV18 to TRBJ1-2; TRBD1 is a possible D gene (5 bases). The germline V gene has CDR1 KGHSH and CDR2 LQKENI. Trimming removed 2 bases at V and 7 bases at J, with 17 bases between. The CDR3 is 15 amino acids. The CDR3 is CASSPGEGLVAGYTF. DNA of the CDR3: TGTGCCAGCTCACCAGGAGAGGGACTGGTCGCTGGCTACACCTTC.

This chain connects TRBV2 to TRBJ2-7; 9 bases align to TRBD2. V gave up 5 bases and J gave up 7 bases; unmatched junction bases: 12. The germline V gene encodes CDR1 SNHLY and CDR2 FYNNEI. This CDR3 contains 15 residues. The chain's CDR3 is CASSPPAGGWAEQYF. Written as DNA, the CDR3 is TGTGCCAGCAGTCCCCCAGCGGGGGGTTGGGCAGAGCAGTACTTC.